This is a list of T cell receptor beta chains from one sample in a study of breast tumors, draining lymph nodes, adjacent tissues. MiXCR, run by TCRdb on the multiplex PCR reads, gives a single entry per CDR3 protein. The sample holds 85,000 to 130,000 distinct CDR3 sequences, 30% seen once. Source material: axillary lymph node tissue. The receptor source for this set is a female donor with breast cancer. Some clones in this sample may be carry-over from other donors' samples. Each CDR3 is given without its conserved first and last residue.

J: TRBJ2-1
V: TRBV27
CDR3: ASRAGTSGYNEQF

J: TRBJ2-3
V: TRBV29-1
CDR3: SGRIADTQY

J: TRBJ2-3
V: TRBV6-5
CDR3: ASSHRRPRGTDTQY

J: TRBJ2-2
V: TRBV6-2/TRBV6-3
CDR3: ATSAFGTNTGELF

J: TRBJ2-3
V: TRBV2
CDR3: VRQGGRDKITDTQY

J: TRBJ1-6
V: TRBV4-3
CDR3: ASSQDWQGANSPLH

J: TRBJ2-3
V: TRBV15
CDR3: ATSRPLAVSTDTQY

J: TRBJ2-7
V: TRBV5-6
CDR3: ASSNKLTPYSVLFSYEQY

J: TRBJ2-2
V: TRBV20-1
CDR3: SARQGGGAGELF

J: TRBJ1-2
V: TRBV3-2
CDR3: ASRGGFNGYT

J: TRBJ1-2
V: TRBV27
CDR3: ASSSLRTLNYGYT

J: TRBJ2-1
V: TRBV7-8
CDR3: ASQMWEGGANEQL

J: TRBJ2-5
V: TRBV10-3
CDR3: AISESGDRLYGYTFGSGTQY

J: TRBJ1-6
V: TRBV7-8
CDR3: ASSFYTGSYNSPLH

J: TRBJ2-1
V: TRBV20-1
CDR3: SAGTSGVDEQF

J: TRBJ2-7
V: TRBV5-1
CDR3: ASSLRDRGYEQY

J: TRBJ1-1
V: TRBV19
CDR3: ASSGVRLDTEAF

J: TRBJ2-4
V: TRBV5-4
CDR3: ASSLDSGNIQY

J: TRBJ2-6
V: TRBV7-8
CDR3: ASSLKSSGANVLT

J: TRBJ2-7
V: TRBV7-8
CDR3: ASSLEWQVMGEQY

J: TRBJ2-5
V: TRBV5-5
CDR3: ASSFTGLETQY

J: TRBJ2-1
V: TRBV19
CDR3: ASKRGNEQF

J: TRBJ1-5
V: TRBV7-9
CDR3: ASSQENQPQH

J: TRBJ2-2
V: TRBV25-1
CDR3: ASMTGTSFFGELF

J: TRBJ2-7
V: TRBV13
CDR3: ASSGLPKHYEQY

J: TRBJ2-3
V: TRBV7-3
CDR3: ASSLTTKGLQAVSTDTQY

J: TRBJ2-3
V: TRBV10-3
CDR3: AISEYLQQESTDTQY

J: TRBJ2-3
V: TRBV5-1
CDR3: ASSLRTSGGRSTDTQY